This passage covers 5 T cell receptor beta chains from one sample sequenced in a study of shared T cell receptors in the human thymus (dated by TCRdb to the early 2020s). The method behind the library was the immunoSEQ multiplex PCR assay. TCRdb re-hosts the immuneACCESS table, in-frame sequences only. Its copies lack some clones; in the studies checked, an unresolved V gene accounts for under half of them, and the cause for the rest is not known. The sample table contains some 720,000 clones; only one count was recorded for approximately 88% of them. The ten largest clones take up about 0.01% of the sample. The data were also submitted as part of a second study, on human thymus T cells.

Specimen: thymocytes. All receptors come from a boy less than two years old with a congenital heart defect. Donor details come from another sample of the same person, matched by shared clones.

The V and J genes are TRBV6-6 and TRBJ2-1, with 11 bases fitting TRBD2. The germline V gene encodes CDR1 MNHNY and CDR2 SVGAGI (reference sequence). V lost 7 bases and J lost 4; bases outside the gene matches: 3. This CDR3 spans 14 amino acids. CDR3 loop: CASTSGRPYNEQFF. The CDR3 DNA reads as TGTGCCAGCACTAGCGGGAGGCCATACAATGAGCAGTTCTTC.

The chain recombines TRBV4-2 with TRBJ2-7; 9 bases map to TRBD1. Germline V gene data show CDR1 as LGHNA and CDR2 as YNFKEQ. The CDR3 has 16 amino acids. V lost 2 bases, J lost 2 bases, and 7 bases stayed unmatched. The DNA of the CDR3 is TGTGCCAGCAGCCAACCCACGGGACAGGGAGCCTACGAGCAGTACTTC. Its translation: CASSQPTGQGAYEQYF.

This clone has a handful of counts. V usage is TRBV7-3 and J usage is TRBJ2-2, with D possibly being TRBD2 (5 bases). Trimming shortened V by 6 bases and J by 6 bases, and 8 bases separated the two germline ends. There are 12 residues in the CDR3. Germline assignment: CDR1 SGHTA and CDR2 FQGTGA. The CDR3 DNA sequence: TGTGCCAGCAGGGACTGGGCCGGGGAGCTGTTTTTT. As protein: CASRDWAGELFF.

This rearrangement joins TRBV27 to TRBJ2-3; D is perhaps TRBD1 (6 bases). Germline CDR1 and CDR2: MNHEY and SMNVEV (reference sequence). Trimming shortened V by 5 bases and J by 3 bases, and 27 bases separated the two germline ends. CDR3 length: 19 amino acids. The CDR3 reads CASSPSLPGQGPMTDTQYF. In DNA form, the CDR3 reads TGTGCCAGCAGTCCCTCCTTACCGGGACAAGGCCCAATGACAGATACGCAGTATTTT.

This clone was seen just once. The chain links TRBV5-1 to TRBJ2-3; TRBD2 agrees at 9 bases. The CDR3 consists of 22 residues. Germline V gene data show CDR1 as SGHRS and CDR2 as YFSETQ. Germline trimming cut 4 bases from V and 4 bases from J; bases unmatched to any gene: 28. The CDR3 protein is CASSPWDGTVAGKREAADTQYF. The CDR3 DNA reads as TGCGCCAGCAGCCCATGGGATGGGACTGTGGCGGGAAAGCGGGAGGCCGCAGATACGCAGTATTTT.